This passage covers 18 T cell receptor beta chains from one sample sequenced in a study of T cell responses to AZD1222 COVID-19 vaccine. Data came from immunoSEQ multiplex PCR; TCRdb stores just in-frame clones and leaves some out. The sample records over 130,000 clones, about 92% being singletons. Sample: peripheral blood, taken on day 0 of AZD1222 vaccination. The receptors were sampled from an adult in good health.

The chain links TRBV4-2 to TRBJ1-5; D remains ambiguous. Trimming pared 0 bases from V and 1 base from J, leaving 7 bases between. The CDR3 consists of 15 residues. From germline, CDR1 is LGHNA and CDR2 YNFKEQ. CDR3 in amino acids: CASSQDVGSNQPQHF. For the CDR3, the DNA is TGTGCCAGCAGCCAAGATGTGGGGAGCAATCAGCCCCAGCATTTT.

CDR3 nucleotide sequence: TGTGCCAGCAGCCCAGGGACTAGCGGGAGGGCAAAGATCAATGAGCAGTTCTTC. Its protein product is CASSPGTSGRAKINEQFF. The chain combines TRBV11-2 with TRBJ2-1; the match to TRBD2 covers 16 bases. The CDR3 contains 18 residues. The V gene's germline CDR1 is SGHAT and CDR2 FQNNGV. Trimming cost V 5 bases and J 6 bases; bases outside gene matches: 10.

The chain uses TRBV7-9 and TRBJ1-3; 7 nucleotides line up with TRBD1. J gave up 4 bases and V 6 bases, and 12 bases lay outside the gene matches. The CDR3 extends over 16 amino acids. In germline, CDR1 is SEHNR, CDR2 FQNEAQ (reference sequence). The CDR3 coding sequence is TGTGCCAGCAGTTGGGAGACAGGGAAAGGGGGAAACACCATATATTTT. Protein sequence: CASSWETGKGGNTIYF.

This clone came up once. V and J are TRBV2 and TRBJ2-7; TRBD2 is a possible D gene (6 bases). Trimming took off 7 bases at V and 0 bases at J, with 10 bases between the two ends. CDR3 length: 13 residues. Germline CDR1 is SNHLY and CDR2 is FYNNEI. The CDR3 loop reads CASMISGSYEQYF. CDR3 coding DNA: TGTGCCAGCATGATTAGCGGCTCCTACGAGCAGTACTTC.

The gene calls are TRBV18 and TRBJ2-1; D tentatively reads TRBD1 or TRBD2 (5 bases each). This CDR3 is built from 12 residues. Germline values: CDR1 KGHSH, CDR2 LQKENI. The V and J ends lost 2 bases and 7 bases respectively, with 6 bases between them. DNA of the CDR3: TGTGCCAGCTCACCAGGGGGAAATGAGCAGTTCTTC. It codes for CASSPGGNEQFF.

The V gene is TRBV2, the J gene TRBJ1-4; D gene uncertain. The CDR3 has 14 amino acids. CDR1 is SNHLY, CDR2 FYNNEI, per germline. V was cut by 1 base and J by 5 bases, with 8 bases left in between. The CDR3 coding sequence is TGTGCCAGCAGTGAAGGGGGATGGAATGAAAAACTGTTTTTT. Amino acid sequence: CASSEGGWNEKLFF.

This clone is judged medium-sized. The chain links TRBV27 to TRBJ2-2; TRBD2 matches 10 bases. Germline V gene sequence: CDR1 MNHEY, CDR2 SMNVEV (reference sequence). The CDR3 has 15 amino acids. The V gene end was trimmed by 4 bases and the J gene end by 3 bases; junction bases not matched to a gene: 2. CDR3 DNA: TGTGCCAGCAGTTCACTAGCGGGGTACACCGGGGAGCTGTTTTTT. Its translation is CASSSLAGYTGELFF.

The table lists this clone with a count of one. The gene calls are TRBV18 and TRBJ2-3, with D tentatively TRBD1 (6 bases). The CDR3 runs 15 residues. Germline-derived CDR1 and CDR2 are KGHSH and LQKENI. Between the trimmed V and J ends, which lost 4 bases and 0 bases, there was a span of 11 bases. The CDR3 loop reads CASSRDTPSTDTQYF. In nucleotides, the CDR3 is TGTGCCAGCTCACGGGACACCCCCAGCACAGATACGCAGTATTTT.

This chain connects TRBV7-6 to TRBJ2-3; D is possibly TRBD1 (6 bases). V was trimmed by 5 bases and J by 0 bases, leaving 18 bases between them. CDR3 length equals 17 residues. CDR1 and CDR2 (germline): SGHVS, FNYEAQ. CDR3 nucleotide sequence: TGTGCCAGCAGCCTTCGGACAGCCGGATCTAGCACAGATACGCAGTATTTT. It translates to CASSLRTAGSSTDTQYF. The whole variable domain, filled in from reference TRBV7-6 and TRBJ2-3, reads GAGVSQSPRYKVTKRGQDVALRCDPISGHVSLYWYRQALGQGPEFLTYFNYEAQQDKSGLPNDRFSAERPEGSISTLTIQRTEQRDSAMYRCASSLRTAGSSTDTQYFGPGTRLTVL.

This CDR3 reads CASSFGEYVLTF. In DNA form, the CDR3 reads TGTGCCAGCAGTTTTGGAGAGTACGTCCTGACTTTC. The chain joins TRBV12-3 or TRBV12-4 to TRBJ2-6; D is uncertain. V was clipped by 3 bases and J by 11 bases, with 8 bases between them. The CDR3 contains 12 residues.

Concerning this clone: The same CDR3 is also encoded by other DNA sequences in this sample. The V and J genes are TRBV18 and TRBJ2-2; TRBD2 is a possible D gene (6 bases). Germline CDR1 and CDR2: KGHSH and LQKENI. This CDR3 is built from 15 residues. V was trimmed by 0 bases and J by 1 base, leaving 6 bases between them. This chain's CDR3 is CASSPPAGNTGELFF. In DNA, the CDR3 is TGTGCCAGCTCACCACCAGCGGGGAACACCGGGGAGCTGTTTTTT.

V is TRBV10-1 and J is TRBJ1-3; D remains unclear. V lost 1 base to trimming and J lost 2 bases, with 9 bases between them. This CDR3 spans 15 amino acids. The germline V gene encodes CDR1 WNHNN and CDR2 SYGVQD (reference sequence). The CDR3 loop reads CASSECPDTGNTIYF. As DNA, the CDR3 is TGCGCCAGCAGTGAGTGCCCGGATACTGGAAACACCATATATTTT.

The chain uses TRBV6-5 and TRBJ2-1; 7 bases are a match to TRBD2. The CDR3 consists of 15 residues. Trimming took 11 bases from V and 7 from J; bases not matched to a gene: 17. CDR1 and CDR2 from the germline V gene are MNHEY and SVGAGI. CDR3 DNA: TGTGCCTCCTCCCTGAGCCGCGGGAGTATTAATGAGCAGTTCTTC. It is translated as CASSLSRGSINEQFF.

The V call is TRBV7-3, the J call TRBJ1-3; a possible D gene is TRBD1 (5 bases). The CDR3 length is 14 residues. V lost 5 bases to trimming and J lost 4 bases, with 12 bases between them. Germline V gene sequence: CDR1 SGHTA, CDR2 FQGTGA. The CDR3 coding sequence is TGTGCCAGCAGCATATCGGGACTGGGAAACACCATATATTTT. Protein: CASSISGLGNTIYF.

This clone was observed once. The J gene is TRBJ2-1, the V gene TRBV9; 8 bases align to TRBD2. In germline, CDR1 is SGDLS, CDR2 YYNGEE. The CDR3 runs 17 residues. J lost 9 bases, V lost 4 bases, and 18 bases had no gene match. Here the CDR3 reads CASSLTKVGLGPGEQFF. CDR3 nucleotides: TGTGCCAGCAGCCTCACCAAGGTGGGACTAGGGCCCGGTGAGCAGTTCTTC.

The sample holds one count of this clone. V usage is TRBV7-3 and J usage is TRBJ2-1; D call uncertain. Between the trimmed V and J ends, which lost 2 bases and 5 bases, there was a span of 7 bases. This CDR3 spans 13 amino acids. Germline lookup yields CDR1 SGHTA and CDR2 FQGTGA. This chain's CDR3 is CASSLDLNNEQFF. The DNA of the CDR3 is TGTGCCAGCAGCTTAGATCTTAACAATGAGCAGTTCTTC. The full variable domain, with the rest looked up from reference TRBV7-3 and TRBJ2-1, is GAGVSQTPSNKVTEKGKYVELRCDPISGHTALYWYRQSLGQGPEFLIYFQGTGAADDSGLPNDRFFAVRPEGSVSTLKIQRTERGDSAVYLCASSLDLNNEQFFGPGTRLTVL.

This chain connects TRBV15 to TRBJ2-7; maybe TRBD1 (6 bases). Germline assignment: CDR1 LNHNV and CDR2 YYDKDF (reference sequence). The V gene lost 8 bases and the J gene lost 6 bases, with 17 bases spanning the gap. This CDR3 has 13 residues. CDR3 loop: CATGGLQGVEQYF. The CDR3 DNA follows: TGTGCCACCGGCGGCTTACAGGGTGTCGAGCAGTACTTC.

This clone appeared once. The CDR3 DNA reads as TGTGCCAGCAGTGAAGGTGTTGGTGGCTACACCTTC. Its protein product is CASSEGVGGYTF. The chain recombines TRBV6-1 with TRBJ1-2; no clear D gene. V was trimmed by 1 base and J by 7 bases, leaving 7 bases between them. Germline V gene sequence: CDR1 MNHNS, CDR2 SASEGT. This CDR3 is 12 amino acids long.